In its sample, the clone carrying this T cell receptor beta chain was seen a few times. The data originate from a study of T cells in Graves' hyperthyroidism and ophthalmopathy. The CDR3 runs to 14 residues. The germline gives CDR1 MNHEY, CDR2 SVGEGT. V lost 8 bases and J 2 bases, leaving 15 bases between the germline ends. The source material, RNA transcripts, was used to amplify TCR beta CDR3 regions. The TCR CDR3 was amplified in a first-round RT-PCR using the HTBI primer set. Using its own MiXCR run on the multiplex PCR reads, TCRdb lists one record per CDR3 protein. The sample holds under 350,000 distinct CDR3 sequences; about 13% are singletons and the top ten take around 8%.

Sample: blood. The receptor was derived from a woman in her thirties or forties with Graves' hyperthyroidism. The chain carries TRBV6-2 or TRBV6-3 and TRBJ2-5; the D is unclear. The CDR3 sequence is CASSPQPNQETQYF. CDR3 coding DNA: TGTGCCAGCTCACCACAGCCCAATCAAGAGACCCAGTACTTC.